Each of the 6 T cell receptor beta chains below was sequenced from the same sample in a study of cytomegalovirus exposure and HLA in healthy donors. It was with 60 Vbeta and 13 Jbeta primers that the PCR ran. TCRdb keeps only in-frame clones here, not all; method: immunoSEQ multiplex PCR. Reported are roughly 100,000 clones; the ten largest clones contain just under 3.5%. The sample was PBMCs. All receptors derive from a woman in her twenties or thirties in good health and CMV-seronegative.

The V and J genes are TRBV6-5 and TRBJ2-5, with 7 bases lining up with TRBD1. The CDR3 length is 15 residues. Germline V gives CDR1 MNHEY, CDR2 SVGAGI. The V gene end was trimmed by 0 bases and the J gene end by 4 bases; junction bases not matched to a gene: 5. CDR3 sequence: CASSYSVGGSETQYF. The DNA of the CDR3 is TGTGCCAGCAGTTACTCAGTAGGGGGCTCAGAGACCCAGTACTTC.

This chain connects TRBV19 to TRBJ2-3; D is ambiguous. Trimming pared 1 base from V and 5 bases from J, leaving 13 bases between. CDR1 is LNHDA and CDR2 is SQIVND in the germline V gene (reference sequence). The CDR3 spans 15 residues. The CDR3, as DNA: TGTGCCAGTAGTATAGGGGCCCATAAGGAAGATACGCAGTATTTT. It yields the protein CASSIGAHKEDTQYF.

The chain employs TRBV7-5 and TRBJ2-3; TRBD2 reflects the table's D call only, with no check against the DNA. TRBV7-5 is a pseudogene segment. The CDR3 covers 16 residues. The DNA for the CDR3 is TGTGCCAGAAGCTTAGGTGGGCAGGGAGGGCCAGATACGCAGTATTTT. Translation: CARSLGGQGGPDTQYF.

V is TRBV6-5 and J is TRBJ2-7; 7 bases align to TRBD1. Germline V CDR1 and CDR2: MNHEY, SVGAGI. V shed 6 bases, J shed 0 bases, and the junction held 5 bases outside the gene matches. The CDR3 has 14 residues. The DNA for the CDR3 is TGTGCCAGCAGATCGGACAGGATCTCCTACGAGCAGTACTTC. As protein: CASRSDRISYEQYF.

This sequence joins TRBV19 and TRBJ2-6; 9 positions match TRBD1. V gave up 4 bases and J gave up 3 bases; unmatched junction bases: 7. Germline CDR1 is LNHDA and CDR2 is SQIVND (reference sequence). CDR3 length: 17 residues. For the CDR3, the DNA is TGTGCCAGTAGTACTCTGACAGGGGGGGTTGGGGCCAACGTCCTGACTTTC. Its translation: CASSTLTGGVGANVLTF. Combining the CDR3 with reference TRBV19 and TRBJ2-6 gives the whole variable domain DGGITQSPKYLFRKEGQNVTLSCEQNLNHDAMYWYRQDPGQGLRLIYYSQIVNDFQKGDIAEGYSVSREKKESFPLTVTSAQKNPTAFYLCASSTLTGGVGANVLTFGAGSRLTVL.

The chain links TRBV19 to TRBJ2-1, with D tentatively TRBD2 (6 bases). V was cut by 6 bases and J by 5 bases, with 11 bases left in between. In germline, CDR1 is LNHDA, CDR2 SQIVND (reference sequence). This CDR3 spans 13 amino acids. The CDR3 region is CASREGYHNEQFF. As DNA, the CDR3 is TGTGCCAGTAGGGAGGGGTACCACAATGAGCAGTTCTTC.